This T cell receptor (beta chain) is from a study of PD-L1 blockade in urothelial cancer. Study as a whole: Individuals in the cohort had been given 0 to 3 earlier chemotherapy regimens. Blood analysis took place 3 weeks (second dose) and 6 weeks after treatment start. Findings and caveats of the study: Patients with below-median pretreatment blood clonality survived longer.

As to time point: pretreatment peripheral blood. Details on this clone: What it binds is unknown.

A spike-in of synthetic TCR analog templates was added to each PCR. The method was immunoSEQ multiplex PCR; TCRdb's version includes in-frame clones alone and lacks a portion of them. This repertoire shows 56,000 or so clones, 85% to 90% found once; its top ten account for less than 20%. The V gene end was trimmed by 6 bases and the J gene end by 6 bases; junction bases not matched to a gene: 8. This CDR3 is 14 amino acids long. Germline V gene data show CDR1 as MDHEN and CDR2 as SYDVKM. The source was PBMCs, collected around atezolizumab (anti-PD-L1) treatment. This chain links TRBV28 with TRBJ1-2; TRBD1 matches at 9 bases. This clonotype originated in a man aged 70-80 years with urothelial cancer. The CDR3 region is CASRGTGGGDGYTF. CDR3 DNA sequence: TGTGCCAGCAGGGGTACAGGGGGCGGCGATGGCTACACCTTC.